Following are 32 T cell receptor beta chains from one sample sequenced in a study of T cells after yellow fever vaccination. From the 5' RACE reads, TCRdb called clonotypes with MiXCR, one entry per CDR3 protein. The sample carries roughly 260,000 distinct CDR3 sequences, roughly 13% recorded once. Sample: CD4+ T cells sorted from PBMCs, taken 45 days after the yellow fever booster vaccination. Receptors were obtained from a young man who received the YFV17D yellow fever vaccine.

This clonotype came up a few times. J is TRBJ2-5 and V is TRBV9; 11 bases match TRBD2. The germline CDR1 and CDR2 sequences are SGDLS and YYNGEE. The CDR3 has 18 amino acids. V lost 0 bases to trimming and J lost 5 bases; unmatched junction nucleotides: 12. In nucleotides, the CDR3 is TGTGCCAGCAGCGTAGGAACTAGCGGGAGACGAAAACGGGAGACCCAGTACTTC. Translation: CASSVGTSGRRKRETQYF.

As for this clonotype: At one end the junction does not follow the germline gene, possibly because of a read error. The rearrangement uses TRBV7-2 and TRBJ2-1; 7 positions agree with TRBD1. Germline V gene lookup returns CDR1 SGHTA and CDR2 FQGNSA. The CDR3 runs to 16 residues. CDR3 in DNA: TGTGCCAGAAGCTATACCGGGACAGCGGTTTACAATGAGCAGTTCTTC. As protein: CARSYTGTAVYNEQFF.

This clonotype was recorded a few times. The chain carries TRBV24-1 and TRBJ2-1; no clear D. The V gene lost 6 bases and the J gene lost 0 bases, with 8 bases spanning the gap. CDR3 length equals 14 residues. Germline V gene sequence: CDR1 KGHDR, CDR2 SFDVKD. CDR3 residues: CATSSRSSYNEQFF. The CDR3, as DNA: TGTGCCACCAGTTCAAGGAGCTCCTACAATGAGCAGTTCTTC.

CDR3 in DNA: TGTGCCAGCAGCTTATGGGCGAACACCGGGGAGCTGTTTTTT. Encoded protein: CASSLWANTGELFF. The genes are TRBV7-2 and TRBJ2-2, with D uncertain. Germline assignment: CDR1 SGHTA and CDR2 FQGNSA. The length of the CDR3 is 14 residues. Trimming removed 2 bases from V and 0 bases from J, with 4 bases in between.

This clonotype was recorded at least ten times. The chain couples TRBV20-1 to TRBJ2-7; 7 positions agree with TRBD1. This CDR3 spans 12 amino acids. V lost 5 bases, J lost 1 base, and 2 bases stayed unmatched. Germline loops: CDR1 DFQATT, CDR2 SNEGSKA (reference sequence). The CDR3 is CSAEQGSYEQYF. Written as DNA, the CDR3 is TGCAGTGCTGAACAGGGGTCCTACGAGCAGTACTTC.

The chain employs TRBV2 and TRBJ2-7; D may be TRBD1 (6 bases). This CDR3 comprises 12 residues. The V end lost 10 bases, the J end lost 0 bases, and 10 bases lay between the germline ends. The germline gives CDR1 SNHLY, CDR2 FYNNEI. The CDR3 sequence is CANGQLSYEQYF. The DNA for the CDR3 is TGTGCCAACGGACAGCTCTCCTACGAGCAGTACTTC.

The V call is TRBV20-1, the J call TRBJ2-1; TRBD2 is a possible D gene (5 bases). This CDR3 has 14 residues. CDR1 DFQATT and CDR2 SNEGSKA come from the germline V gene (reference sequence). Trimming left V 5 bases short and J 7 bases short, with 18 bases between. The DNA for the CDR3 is TGCAGTGCTCCCCCAGGCAGGCCGGGGAATGAGCAGTTCTTC. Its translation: CSAPPGRPGNEQFF.

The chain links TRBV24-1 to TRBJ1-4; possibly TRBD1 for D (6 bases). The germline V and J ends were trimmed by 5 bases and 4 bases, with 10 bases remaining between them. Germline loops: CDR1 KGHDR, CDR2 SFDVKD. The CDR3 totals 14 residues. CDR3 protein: CATSGARGNEKLFF. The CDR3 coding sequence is TGTGCCACCAGTGGGGCCAGGGGTAATGAAAAACTGTTTTTT.

The CDR3 region has the DNA TGTGCCAGCAGCTTGGGCCCACGAAACACCGGGGAGCTGTTTTTT. This sequence encodes CASSLGPRNTGELFF. The chain combines TRBV5-5 with TRBJ2-2; D uncertain. The CDR3 runs 15 residues. V shed 0 bases and J shed 2 bases, with 8 bases lying between them. Germline V gene sequence: CDR1 SGHKS, CDR2 YYEKEE (reference sequence).

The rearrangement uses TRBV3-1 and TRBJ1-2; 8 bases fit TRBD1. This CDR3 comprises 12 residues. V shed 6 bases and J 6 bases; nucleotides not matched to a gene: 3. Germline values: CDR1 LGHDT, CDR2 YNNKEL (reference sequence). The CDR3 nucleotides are TGTGCCAGCAGGACAGGGGAGAATGGCTACACCTTC. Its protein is CASRTGENGYTF.

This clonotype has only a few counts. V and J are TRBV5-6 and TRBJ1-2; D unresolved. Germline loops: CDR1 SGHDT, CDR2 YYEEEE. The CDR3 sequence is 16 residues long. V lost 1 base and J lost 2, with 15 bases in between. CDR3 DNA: TGTGCCAGCAGCTTGAAAGGGCAAACAGCAAACTATGGCTACACCTTC. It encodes CASSLKGQTANYGYTF.

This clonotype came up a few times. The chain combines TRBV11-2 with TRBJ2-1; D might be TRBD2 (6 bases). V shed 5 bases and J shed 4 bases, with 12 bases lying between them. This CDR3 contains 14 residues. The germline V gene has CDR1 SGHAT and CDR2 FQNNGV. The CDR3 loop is CASSTRDFYNEQFF. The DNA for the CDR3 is TGTGCCAGCAGCACCCGGGACTTTTACAATGAGCAGTTCTTC.

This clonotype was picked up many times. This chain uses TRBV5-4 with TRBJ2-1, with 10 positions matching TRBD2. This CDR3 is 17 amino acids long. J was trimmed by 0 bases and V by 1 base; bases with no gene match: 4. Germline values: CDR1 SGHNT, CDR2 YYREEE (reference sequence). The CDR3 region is CASSLSSGSSSYNEQFF. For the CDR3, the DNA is TGTGCCAGCAGCTTGTCTAGCGGGAGCAGCTCCTACAATGAGCAGTTCTTC.

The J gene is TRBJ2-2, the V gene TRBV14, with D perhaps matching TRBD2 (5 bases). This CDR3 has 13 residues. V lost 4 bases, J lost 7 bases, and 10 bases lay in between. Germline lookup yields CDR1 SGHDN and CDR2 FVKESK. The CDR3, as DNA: TGTGCCAGCAGCCGGGTTCGGGACGGGGAGCTGTTTTTT. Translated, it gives CASSRVRDGELFF.

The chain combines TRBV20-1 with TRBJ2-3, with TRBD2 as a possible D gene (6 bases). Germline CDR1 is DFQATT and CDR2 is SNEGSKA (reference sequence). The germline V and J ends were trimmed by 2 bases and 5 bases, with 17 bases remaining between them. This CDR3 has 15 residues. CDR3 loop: CSARTGRLSGDTQYF. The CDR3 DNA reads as TGCAGTGCTAGAACCGGGAGACTCTCTGGAGATACGCAGTATTTT.

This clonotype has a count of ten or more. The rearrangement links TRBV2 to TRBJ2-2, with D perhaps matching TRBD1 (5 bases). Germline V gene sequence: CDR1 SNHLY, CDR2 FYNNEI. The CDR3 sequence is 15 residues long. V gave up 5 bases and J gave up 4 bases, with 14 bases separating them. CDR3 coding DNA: TGTGCCAGCAGTTTCCAGGGTCTGGGCACCGGGGAGCTGTTTTTT. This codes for CASSFQGLGTGELFF.

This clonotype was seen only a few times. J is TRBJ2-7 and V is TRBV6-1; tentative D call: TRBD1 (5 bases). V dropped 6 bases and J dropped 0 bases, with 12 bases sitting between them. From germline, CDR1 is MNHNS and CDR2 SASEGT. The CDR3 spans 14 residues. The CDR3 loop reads CASSPDMYSYEQYF. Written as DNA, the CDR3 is TGTGCCAGCAGCCCGGACATGTACTCCTACGAGCAGTACTTC.

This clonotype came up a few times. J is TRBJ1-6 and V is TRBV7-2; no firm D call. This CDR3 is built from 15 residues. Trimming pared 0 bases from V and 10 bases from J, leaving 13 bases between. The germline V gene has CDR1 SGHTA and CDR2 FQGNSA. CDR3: CASSLALTEGSPLHF. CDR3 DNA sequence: TGTGCCAGCAGCTTAGCGTTGACGGAGGGCTCACCCCTCCACTTT.

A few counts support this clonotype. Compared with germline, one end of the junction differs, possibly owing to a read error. The CDR3 sequence: CASSDRLGQGGYGYTF. CDR3 DNA sequence: TGTGCCAGCAGTGATCGACTAGGACAGGGTGGATATGGCTACACCTTC. This chain connects TRBV10-3 to TRBJ1-2; TRBD1 matches 8 bases. Germline V gene lookup returns CDR1 ENHRY and CDR2 SYGVKD. CDR3 length: 16 amino acids.

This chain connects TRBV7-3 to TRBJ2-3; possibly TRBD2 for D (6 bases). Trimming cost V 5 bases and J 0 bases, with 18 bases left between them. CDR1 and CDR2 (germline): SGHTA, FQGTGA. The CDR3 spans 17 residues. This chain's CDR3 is CASSPPGGGVSTDTQYF. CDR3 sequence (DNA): TGTGCCAGCAGCCCGCCCGGTGGCGGGGTGAGCACAGATACGCAGTATTTT. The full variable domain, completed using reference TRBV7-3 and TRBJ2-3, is GAGVSQTPSNKVTEKGKYVELRCDPISGHTALYWYRQSLGQGPEFLIYFQGTGAADDSGLPNDRFFAVRPEGSVSTLKIQRTERGDSAVYLCASSPPGGGVSTDTQYFGPGTRLTVL.

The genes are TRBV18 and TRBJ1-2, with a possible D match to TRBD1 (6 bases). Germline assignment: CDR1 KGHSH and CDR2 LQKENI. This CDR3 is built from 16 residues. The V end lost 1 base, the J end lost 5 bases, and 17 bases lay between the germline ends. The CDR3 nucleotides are TGTGCCAGCTCACCACAGGACTTGGACAGCTTGTATGGCTACACCTTC. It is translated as CASSPQDLDSLYGYTF.

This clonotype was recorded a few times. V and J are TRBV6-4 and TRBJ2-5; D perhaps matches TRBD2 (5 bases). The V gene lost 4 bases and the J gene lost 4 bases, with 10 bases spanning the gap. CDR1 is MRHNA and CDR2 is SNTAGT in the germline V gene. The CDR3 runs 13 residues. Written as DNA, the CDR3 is TGTGCCAGCAGTGTGGGCGGAGGAGAGACCCAGTACTTC. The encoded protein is CASSVGGGETQYF.

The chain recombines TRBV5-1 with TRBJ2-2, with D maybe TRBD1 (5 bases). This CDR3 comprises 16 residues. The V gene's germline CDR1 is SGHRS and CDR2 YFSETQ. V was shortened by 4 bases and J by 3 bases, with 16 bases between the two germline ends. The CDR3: CASSLSLAGYTGELFF. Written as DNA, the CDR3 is TGCGCCAGCAGCCTTTCCCTGGCAGGGTACACCGGGGAGCTGTTTTTT.

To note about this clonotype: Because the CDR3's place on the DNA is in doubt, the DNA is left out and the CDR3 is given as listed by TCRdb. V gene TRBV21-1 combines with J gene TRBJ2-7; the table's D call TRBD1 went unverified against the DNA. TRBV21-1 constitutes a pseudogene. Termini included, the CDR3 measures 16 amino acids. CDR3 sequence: CASSKWFAGGSYEQYF.

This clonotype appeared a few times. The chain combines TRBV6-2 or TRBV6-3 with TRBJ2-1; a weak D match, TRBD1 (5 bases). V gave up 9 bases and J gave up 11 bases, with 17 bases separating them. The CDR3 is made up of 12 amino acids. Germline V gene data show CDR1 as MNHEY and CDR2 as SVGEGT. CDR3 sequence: CASIGWGFQQFF. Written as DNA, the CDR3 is TGTGCCAGTATCGGCTGGGGCTTTCAGCAGTTCTTC.

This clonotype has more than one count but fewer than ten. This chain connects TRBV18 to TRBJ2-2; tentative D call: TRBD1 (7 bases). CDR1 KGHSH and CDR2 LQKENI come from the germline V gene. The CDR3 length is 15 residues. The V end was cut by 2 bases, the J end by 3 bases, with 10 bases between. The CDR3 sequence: CASSPGGGDTGELFF. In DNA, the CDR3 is TGTGCCAGCTCACCAGGAGGGGGCGACACCGGGGAGCTGTTTTTT. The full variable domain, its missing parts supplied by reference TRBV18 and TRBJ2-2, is NAGVMQNPRHLVRRRGQEARLRCSPMKGHSHVYWYRQLPEEGLKFMVYLQKENIIDESGMPKERFSAEFPKEGPSILRIQQVVRGDSAAYFCASSPGGGDTGELFFGEGSRLTVL.

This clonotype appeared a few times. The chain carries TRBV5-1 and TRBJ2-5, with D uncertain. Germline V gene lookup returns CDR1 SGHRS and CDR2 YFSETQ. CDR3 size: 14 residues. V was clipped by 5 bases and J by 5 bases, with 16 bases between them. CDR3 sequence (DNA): TGCGCCAGCAGTTCGGTGGGGATAGGGGAGACCCAGTACTTC. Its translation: CASSSVGIGETQYF. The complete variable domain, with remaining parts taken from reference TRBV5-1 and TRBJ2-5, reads KAGVTQTPRYLIKTRGQQVTLSCSPISGHRSVSWYQQTPGQGLQFLFEYFSETQRNKGNFPGRFSGRQFSNSRSEMNVSTLELGDSALYLCASSSVGIGETQYFGPGTRLLVL.

CDR3 bases: TGTGCCAGCAGCTTAGGTCCGGGGGCTAATTCACCCCTCCACTTT. Encoded protein: CASSLGPGANSPLHF. The rearrangement uses TRBV7-2 and TRBJ1-6; TRBD1 might be the D (6 bases). Germline assignment: CDR1 SGHTA and CDR2 FQGNSA. The CDR3 extends over 15 amino acids. Trimming pared 1 base from V and 6 bases from J, leaving 10 bases between.

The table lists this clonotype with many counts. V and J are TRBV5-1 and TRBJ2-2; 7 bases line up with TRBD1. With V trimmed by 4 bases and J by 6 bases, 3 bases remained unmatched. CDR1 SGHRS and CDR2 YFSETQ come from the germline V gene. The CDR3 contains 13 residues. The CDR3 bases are TGCGCCAGCAGCATCGACAGGGCCGGGGAGCTGTTTTTT. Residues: CASSIDRAGELFF. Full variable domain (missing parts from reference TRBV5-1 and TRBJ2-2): KAGVTQTPRYLIKTRGQQVTLSCSPISGHRSVSWYQQTPGQGLQFLFEYFSETQRNKGNFPGRFSGRQFSNSRSEMNVSTLELGDSALYLCASSIDRAGELFFGEGSRLTVL.

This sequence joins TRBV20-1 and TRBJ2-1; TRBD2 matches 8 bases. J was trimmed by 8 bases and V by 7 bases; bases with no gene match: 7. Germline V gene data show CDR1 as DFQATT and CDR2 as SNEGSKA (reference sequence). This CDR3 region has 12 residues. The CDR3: CSVPGGLDEQFF. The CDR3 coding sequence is TGCAGTGTACCGGGGGGGTTAGATGAGCAGTTCTTC.

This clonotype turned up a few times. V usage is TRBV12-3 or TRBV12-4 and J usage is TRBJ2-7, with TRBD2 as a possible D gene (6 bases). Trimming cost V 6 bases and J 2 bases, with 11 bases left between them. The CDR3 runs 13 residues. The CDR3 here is CASSPTGAYEQYF. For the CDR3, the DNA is TGTGCCAGCAGCCCCACGGGGGCCTACGAGCAGTACTTC.

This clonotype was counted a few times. CDR3 in DNA: TGTGCCAGCAGCCTAACCGGGACGGTGGAGGGGGAGCAGTACTTC. This translates into CASSLTGTVEGEQYF. The rearrangement links TRBV3-1 to TRBJ2-7, with D possibly being TRBD2 (6 bases). CDR1 LGHDT and CDR2 YNNKEL come from the germline V gene (reference sequence). The CDR3 extends over 15 amino acids. V lost 4 bases, J lost 7 bases, and 20 bases lay in between.